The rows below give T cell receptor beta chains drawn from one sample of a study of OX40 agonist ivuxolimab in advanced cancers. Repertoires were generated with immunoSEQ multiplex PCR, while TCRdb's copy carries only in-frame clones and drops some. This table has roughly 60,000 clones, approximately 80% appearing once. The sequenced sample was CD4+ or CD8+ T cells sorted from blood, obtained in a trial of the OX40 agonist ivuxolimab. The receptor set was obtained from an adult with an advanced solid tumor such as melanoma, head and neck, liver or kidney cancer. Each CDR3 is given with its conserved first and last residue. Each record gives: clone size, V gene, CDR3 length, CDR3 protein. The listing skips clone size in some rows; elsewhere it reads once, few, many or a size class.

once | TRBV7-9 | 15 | CASSLSGSSGNTIYF
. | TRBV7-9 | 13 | CASSLADVGLAFF
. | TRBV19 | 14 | CASEDGQGNTEAFF
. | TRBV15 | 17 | CATSRAPAGASYNEQFF
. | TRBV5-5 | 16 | CASRPIGFARWETQYF
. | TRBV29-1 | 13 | CSVASGGPDTQYF
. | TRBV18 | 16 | CASSSSQGAGANVLTF
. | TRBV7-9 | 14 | CASSLWTEGTEAFF
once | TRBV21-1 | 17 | CASSNQPSGLAKNIQYF
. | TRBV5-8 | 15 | CASNTGTSGRKTQYF
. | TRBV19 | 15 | CASTKDTIGGYGYTF
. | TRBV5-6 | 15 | CASSVTLTSTDTQYF
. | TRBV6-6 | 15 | CASSRGLAGNYEQYF
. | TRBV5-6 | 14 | CASSRLRSTETQYF
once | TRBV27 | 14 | CASSLNGGNTEAFF
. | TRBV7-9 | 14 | CASSLRQYTGELFF
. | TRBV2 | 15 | CASSEWISSYNEQFF
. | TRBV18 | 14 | CASSRLADQETQYF
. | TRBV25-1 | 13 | CASSGQTGTGLSF
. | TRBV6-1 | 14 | CAIRDRGKVDTQYF
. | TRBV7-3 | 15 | CASSPVGGGNTEAFF
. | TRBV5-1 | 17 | CASSLGLAGRGKETQYF
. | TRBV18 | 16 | CASSPPRQGPNEKLFF
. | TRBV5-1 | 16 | CASSTDPAGANTEAFF
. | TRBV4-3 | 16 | CASSQVDLIVLGEQYF
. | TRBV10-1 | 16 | CASSYKRDRGLDGYTF
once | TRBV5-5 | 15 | CASSRTGYSNQPQHF
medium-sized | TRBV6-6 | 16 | CASSLTREGHVGEQFF
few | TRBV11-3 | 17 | CASSLVPGQSSYNEQFF
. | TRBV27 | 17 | CASSLVGGVVSSYGYTF
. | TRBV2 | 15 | CASSEATGPRYGYTF
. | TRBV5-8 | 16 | CASSLDWRPSYNEQFF
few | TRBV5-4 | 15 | CASSQGTSGQETQYF
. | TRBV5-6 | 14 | CASLIGGAYNEQFF
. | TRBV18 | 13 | CASSPNFNEKLFF
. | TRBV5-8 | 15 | CASSLGHVISYEQYF
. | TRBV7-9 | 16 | CASRTDGHFTTDTQYF
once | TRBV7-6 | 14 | CASRQGGTGNTIYF
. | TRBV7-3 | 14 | CASSLGGFGNTIYF
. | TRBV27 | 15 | CASSFQQGTNEKLFF
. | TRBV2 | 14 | CASSEWGGGYEQYF
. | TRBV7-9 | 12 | CASSLSLDTQYF